These 14 T cell receptor beta chains were all obtained from the same sample, sequenced in a study of T-cell reconstitution after alpha-beta-depleted transplantation in children. Unique molecular identifiers were used in preparing the TCRbeta library. TCRdb fed the PCR reads into MiXCR, producing one record per CDR3 protein. The data hold about 300,000 distinct CDR3 sequences, with 10% observed a single time. Sequences were derived from PBMCs, sampled before TCRalphabeta/CD19-depleted stem cell transplant. All receptors come from a boy less than two years old with acute myeloid leukemia, due to receive a stem cell transplant.

There are many counts of this clonotype. The chain couples TRBV9 to TRBJ2-3, with D unclear. The CDR3 sequence is 13 residues long. Germline lookup yields CDR1 SGDLS and CDR2 YYNGEE. The germline V and J ends were trimmed by 0 bases and 8 bases, with 10 bases remaining between them. The chain's CDR3 is CASSVVGIGTQYF. The CDR3 coding sequence is TGTGCCAGCAGCGTAGTTGGCATTGGTACGCAGTATTTT.

The sample holds many counts of this clonotype. The chain recombines TRBV28 with TRBJ2-7, with a weak D call TRBD2 (5 bases). V was pared by 3 bases and J by 0 bases, with 6 bases between. Germline CDR1 and CDR2: MDHEN and SYDVKM. The CDR3 has 13 residues. CDR3: CASSFRDSYEQYF. DNA of the CDR3: TGTGCCAGCAGTTTTCGGGACTCCTACGAGCAGTACTTC.

Comment on this clonotype: It may be a read error: a sequence one base away is much more abundant. CDR3 DNA sequence: TGCAGCGTGGCTGCTAGTCCCGGGGAGCTGTTTTTT. As protein: CSVAASPGELFF. This chain joins TRBV29-1 and TRBJ2-2; D uncertain. This CDR3 contains 12 residues. Germline CDR1 SQVTM, CDR2 ANQGSEA. The V end was cut by 6 bases, the J end by 6 bases, with 11 bases between.

This clonotype was detected ten times or more. This rearrangement joins TRBV20-1 to TRBJ2-5; a possible D gene is TRBD1 (6 bases). V was trimmed by 6 bases and J by 5 bases, leaving 22 bases between them. The CDR3 totals 15 residues. Germline-derived CDR1 and CDR2 are DFQATT and SNEGSKA (reference sequence). The DNA of the CDR3 is TGCAGTGCGGCAGGGGCAAGAGCGGCGGAGGAGACCCAGTACTTC. It yields the protein CSAAGARAAEETQYF.

On this clonotype: With a much larger clone just one base away, this may be a read error. J is TRBJ2-1 and V is TRBV7-9; 8 bases agree with TRBD2. CDR1 and CDR2 (germline): SEHNR, FQNEAQ (reference sequence). This CDR3 spans 16 amino acids. The CDR3 protein is CASSSLAASLGNGQFF. For the CDR3, the DNA is TGTGCCAGCAGCTCACTAGCGGCCAGCTTAGGGAATGGGCAGTTCTTC.

The table lists this clonotype with many counts. The genes are TRBV4-3 and TRBJ1-6; weak D call: TRBD1 (5 bases). Trimming took off 0 bases at V and 10 bases at J, with 13 bases between the two ends. The germline CDR1 and CDR2 sequences are LGHNA and YSLEER. The CDR3 covers 15 residues. The CDR3 spells CASSQDHGAYSPLHF. As DNA, the CDR3 is TGCGCCAGCAGCCAAGATCACGGGGCATACTCACCCCTCCACTTT.

This clonotype was seen repeatedly, ten times or more. This sequence joins TRBV20-1 and TRBJ2-7, with D maybe TRBD2 (5 bases). The CDR3 consists of 15 residues. Germline-derived CDR1 and CDR2 are DFQATT and SNEGSKA (reference sequence). V lost 0 bases to trimming and J lost 0 bases, with 12 bases between them. In DNA form, the CDR3 reads TGCAGTGCTAGAGATCTTGAGGGATTCTCCTACGAGCAGTACTTC. Translating gives CSARDLEGFSYEQYF.

This clonotype was recorded many times. The CDR3 protein is CASSLAGEGRQYF. CDR3 DNA sequence: TGTGCCAGCAGCTTAGCCGGAGAGGGCCGGCAGTATTTT. V gene TRBV7-2 combines with J gene TRBJ2-3; the D gene is possibly TRBD2 (5 bases). This CDR3 spans 13 amino acids. V lost 0 bases to trimming and J lost 11 bases, with 12 bases between them. Germline lookup yields CDR1 SGHTA and CDR2 FQGNSA.

The V and J genes are TRBV12-3 or TRBV12-4 and TRBJ2-7; D not resolved. Trimming took off 2 bases at V and 9 bases at J, with 11 bases between the two ends. This CDR3 region has 12 residues. CDR3 in DNA: TGTGCCAGCAGTTTAACCCCGCCAGCGCAGTACTTC. The encoded protein is CASSLTPPAQYF.

This clonotype has only a few counts. This chain joins TRBV11-2 and TRBJ2-7, with D perhaps assigned TRBD1 or TRBD2 (5 bases each). This CDR3 region has 16 residues. V was trimmed by 5 bases and J by 0 bases, leaving 17 bases between them. Germline-derived CDR1 and CDR2 are SGHAT and FQNNGV. Here the CDR3 DNA reads TGTGCCAGCAGCCAGGACCGGGACCACTTCTCCTACGAGCAGTACTTC. Its translation: CASSQDRDHFSYEQYF.

This clonotype was recorded at least ten times. The rearrangement uses TRBV7-2 and TRBJ2-3; a weak D match, TRBD2 (5 bases). V was cut by 2 bases and J by 5 bases, with 11 bases left in between. This CDR3 is built from 14 residues. Germline values: CDR1 SGHTA, CDR2 FQGNSA. CDR3 residues: CASSLNRGRDTQYF. The CDR3 DNA reads as TGTGCCAGCAGCTTAAACCGGGGTAGAGATACGCAGTATTTT.

This clonotype was seen more than once but under ten times. J is TRBJ1-5 and V is TRBV20-1; 10 nucleotides agree with TRBD1. The CDR3 runs 16 residues. Trimming removed 3 bases from V and 4 bases from J; junction bases left unmatched: 9. The germline CDR1 and CDR2 sequences are DFQATT and SNEGSKA (reference sequence). The CDR3 region has the DNA TGCAGTGCTAGGGACCCCGGGACAGGGGTAAATCAGCCCCAGCATTTT. It is translated as CSARDPGTGVNQPQHF.

This clonotype was counted many times. This chain joins TRBV11-2 and TRBJ2-3, with D hard to call. The V gene's germline CDR1 is SGHAT and CDR2 FQNNGV. This CDR3 is 13 amino acids long. With 4 bases removed from V and 4 bases from J, the gap between germline ends came to 9 bases. The DNA for the CDR3 is TGTGCCAGCAGCTCTGGGGTCGCAGATACGCAGTATTTT. Protein product: CASSSGVADTQYF. Complete variable domain (other parts from reference TRBV11-2 and TRBJ2-3): EAGVAQSPRYKIIEKRQSVAFWCNPISGHATLYWYQQILGQGPKLLIQFQNNGVVDDSQLPKDRFSAERLKGVDSTLKIQPAKLEDSAVYLCASSSGVADTQYFGPGTRLTVL.

This clonotype occurred many times. The CDR3 loop reads CASSLMDSRWGIIDTQYF. In DNA form, the CDR3 reads TGCGCCAGCAGCTTGATGGACTCCCGATGGGGCATTATTGATACGCAGTATTTT. V gene TRBV5-1 combines with J gene TRBJ2-3; D may be TRBD1 or TRBD2 (5 bases each). V was pared by 1 base and J by 6 bases, with 24 bases between. Germline-derived CDR1 and CDR2 are SGHRS and YFSETQ. The CDR3 is 18 residues long.